This T cell receptor beta chain was observed in a study of blood T cell repertoires in COVID-19. About the study: Samples representing acute and convalescent COVID-19 were sourced from the United States, Italy and Spain.

Those enrolled, adults aged roughly 18 to 89 years, came from 25 or so US areas. Cohort allocation depended upon clinical history that participants reported. Trimming removed 7 bases at V and 6 bases at J, with 16 bases between. Germline CDR1 and CDR2: SQVTM and ANQGSEA. The CDR3 is 12 amino acids. Generated by immunoSEQ multiplex PCR, the TCRdb table keeps only in-frame clones and is missing some. The sample contains hundreds of thousands of clones, about 85% of which appear only once. The sequence derives from a woman aged 45-59 years who had recovered from COVID-19. Sequenced sample: PBMCs or T cells enriched from blood (not recorded which). V gene TRBV29-1 combines with J gene TRBJ2-7; a possible D gene is TRBD2 (6 bases). CDR3 coding DNA: TGCAGCGCCGCAGGGCAGGGAGGCGAGCAGTACTTC. It specifies CSAAGQGGEQYF.